The clone carrying this TCR beta chain was observed a few times. Its antigen is unidentified. This sample is drawn from a study of CD8 T cells in ankylosing spondylitis. Broader study findings: There was a TCR beta motif, made of fewer than 10 highly homologous variants, that appeared characteristic of ankylosing spondylitis blood. Previous work reported some of these motif variants in the synovial fluid and blood of reactive arthritis. Disease-associated clones were reportedly significantly overrepresented in matched ankylosing spondylitis synovial fluid.

The germline V and J ends were trimmed by 6 bases and 5 bases, with 24 bases remaining between them. Germline values: CDR1 ENHRY, CDR2 SYGVKD. The CDR3 has 17 residues. In making TCR beta libraries, quantitative 5'-RACE with molecular barcodes was used. TCRdb re-analysed the 5' RACE reads in MiXCR, keeping a single row per CDR3 protein. The sample includes around 120,000 distinct CDR3 sequences, roughly a tenth of them seen just once. The chain links TRBV10-3 to TRBJ2-3, with D perhaps given as TRBD1 or TRBD2 (5 bases each). The sequencing sample was made of blood, either unsorted or a sorted T cell fraction (not recorded which). The origin of this receptor is a male donor with ankylosing spondylitis or in good health (not recorded which). The CDR3 sequence: CAISPGALGGPGDTQYF. CDR3 bases: TGTGCCATCAGCCCCGGGGCTCTAGGCGGCCCAGGAGATACGCAGTATTTT.